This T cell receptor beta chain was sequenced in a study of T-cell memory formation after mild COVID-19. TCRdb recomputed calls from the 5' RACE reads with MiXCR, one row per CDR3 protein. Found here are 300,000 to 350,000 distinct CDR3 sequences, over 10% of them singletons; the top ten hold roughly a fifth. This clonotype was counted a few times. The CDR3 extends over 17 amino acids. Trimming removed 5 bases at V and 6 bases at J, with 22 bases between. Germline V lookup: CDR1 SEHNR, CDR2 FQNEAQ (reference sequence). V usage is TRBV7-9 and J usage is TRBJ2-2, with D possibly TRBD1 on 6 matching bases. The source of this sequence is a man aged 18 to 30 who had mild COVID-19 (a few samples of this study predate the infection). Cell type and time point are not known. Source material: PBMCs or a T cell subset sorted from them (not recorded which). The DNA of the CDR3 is TGTGCCAGCAGCCGAGCGTTGGGGGCCGGAGCGGCCGGGGAGCTGTTTTTT. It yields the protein CASSRALGAGAAGELFF.